This T cell receptor beta chain appears in the sequencing data of a study of T cells in localized non-small cell lung cancer. Remarks on this clone: Its antigen is not identified.

The J segment lost 5 bases and the V segment lost 1 base, leaving 5 bases of the junction unmatched. The CDR3 is 15 residues long. Germline-derived CDR1 and CDR2 are LGHNA and YSLEER. The repertoire was sequenced with immunoSEQ multiplex PCR; TCRdb's copy has only in-frame clones and lacks some. The data hold about 11,000 clones, with roughly four fifths observed a single time. General observations from the study: Appearance in adjacent lung was seen for a median roughly 56 of the top 100 tumor clones. Uninvolved adjacent lung had the highest recorded T cell clonality, with tumor below it.

This receptor was obtained from a female donor aged 60 or older with stage II lung adenocarcinoma. V usage is TRBV4-3 and J usage is TRBJ1-2; 9 bases agree with TRBD1. The sequenced sample was peripheral blood mononuclear cells, obtained before any cancer treatment. In DNA, the CDR3 is TGCGCCAGCAGCCAAGCGACAGGGGGAGTTTATGGCTACACCTTC. This encodes CASSQATGGVYGYTF.